This TCR beta chain is drawn from a study of cytotoxic CD8 clonotypes in ibrutinib-treated CLL. Study details: Patients attained about 24 partial and 2 complete responses; at median approximately 68 months, approximately 14 remained remitted while around twelve progressed.

Repertoires were generated with immunoSEQ multiplex PCR, while TCRdb's copy carries only in-frame clones and drops some. The sample lists almost 85,000 clones, 86% occurring once. Note on this clone: Its antigen is not known.

Findings and limits, study-wide: Clonality increased at ibrutinib response and stayed stable in sustained remission. At progression, however, it fell back toward baseline. Public clonotypes, rarely seen, contracted or held steady on treatment. Sustained-remission and progressing patients' sampling times differed.

The CDR3 runs 15 residues. CDR1 and CDR2 from the germline V gene are SGHAT and FQNNGV. V lost 5 bases, J lost 4 bases, and 14 bases lay in between. The clonotype comes from a human donor with chronic lymphocytic leukemia. The starting material was PBMCs, obtained before ibrutinib treatment. V usage is TRBV11-2 and J usage is TRBJ1-4; no definite D call. For the CDR3, the DNA is TGTGCCAGCAGCCGAGGCAGAGCCGTTAATGAAAAACTGTTTTTT. It is translated as CASSRGRAVNEKLFF.